This T cell receptor (beta chain) was captured by sequencing in a study of spatial heterogeneity in lung cancer. Turning to the study itself: Strong correlation was found between tumor-region TCR transcript counts and a T cell module score from matched bulk RNA-seq. Study outcomes and limitations: It was found that expanded intratumoral alpha and beta TCR counts tracked tumor mutation counts. Numbers of ubiquitous and regional expanded TCRs tracked ubiquitous and regional nonsynonymous mutation counts, respectively.

This CDR3 is built from 14 residues. Trimming cost V 1 base and J 3 bases; bases outside gene matches: 4. Per germline, CDR1 DFQATT and CDR2 SNEGSKA (reference sequence). Time point indicated: sample taken at primary tumor resection. Just over 70 TRACERx patients with early, untreated non-small cell lung cancer donated samples. Unique molecular identifiers, one per molecule, were present on every TCR cDNA molecule. MiXCR, run by TCRdb on the 5' RACE reads, gives a single entry per CDR3 protein. In the table there are roughly 110 distinct CDR3 sequences, 15% of which are singletons. This clonotype was detected once. No antigen is known for it.

The clonotype was recovered from a male donor with early-stage non-small cell lung cancer. Sequenced material: lung tumor tissue, taken at surgery. This sequence joins TRBV20-1 and TRBJ2-7, with 9 bases fitting TRBD2. CDR3 region: CSARAGTSSYEQYF. DNA of the CDR3: TGCAGTGCTAGAGCGGGGACTAGCAGCTACGAGCAGTACTTC.